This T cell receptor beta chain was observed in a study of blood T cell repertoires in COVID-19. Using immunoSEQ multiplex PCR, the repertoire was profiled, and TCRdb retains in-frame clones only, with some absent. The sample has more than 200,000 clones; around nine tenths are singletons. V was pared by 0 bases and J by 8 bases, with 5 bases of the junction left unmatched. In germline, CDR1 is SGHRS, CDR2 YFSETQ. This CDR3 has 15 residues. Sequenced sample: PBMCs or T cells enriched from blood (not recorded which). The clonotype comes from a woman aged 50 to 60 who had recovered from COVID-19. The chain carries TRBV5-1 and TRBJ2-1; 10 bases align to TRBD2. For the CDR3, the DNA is TGCGCCAGCAGCTTGGAAAGCGGGAGGGAGTATGAGCAGTTCTTC. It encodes CASSLESGREYEQFF.